The 28 T cell receptor beta chains below were found in one sample sequenced in a study of Ad26.COV2.S vaccination and SARS-CoV-2 variants. This sample's treatment: some 19 received Ad26.COV2.S at low or high dose, single or two shots; roughly five received placebo; per-sample allocation not given. Day 63 after the first injection of vaccine or placebo was the sampling time. The method was immunoSEQ multiplex PCR; TCRdb's version includes in-frame clones alone and lacks a portion of them. Of about 420,000 clones listed, approximately 87% were seen once; the top ten hold less than 4%. The input for sequencing was peripheral blood, taken in a trial of Ad26.COV2.S vaccine versus placebo. The source is a person aged 18-65 years who received the Ad26.COV2.S COVID-19 vaccine or a placebo.

The chain uses TRBV7-8 and TRBJ2-3; D may be TRBD2 (6 bases). The CDR3 has 15 residues. Looked up from germline, CDR1 is SGHVS and CDR2 is FQNEAQ. The V gene lost 8 bases and the J gene lost 4 bases, with 19 bases spanning the gap. This chain's CDR3 is CASAPLGGRADTQYF. CDR3 sequence (DNA): TGTGCCAGCGCCCCCCTGGGGGGTAGGGCAGATACGCAGTATTTT.

The rearrangement joins TRBV19 to TRBJ1-2, with 7 bases fitting TRBD1. With V trimmed by 5 bases and J by 7 bases, 10 bases remained unmatched. This CDR3 has 14 residues. The germline V gene encodes CDR1 LNHDA and CDR2 SQIVND (reference sequence). Written as DNA, the CDR3 is TGTGCCAGTAGTTTTCTGACAGGGCAGGGTGGCTACACCTTC. Its protein product is CASSFLTGQGGYTF.

The J gene is TRBJ2-5, the V gene TRBV18; D gene uncertain. Germline V lookup: CDR1 KGHSH, CDR2 LQKENI. V lost 3 bases and J 5 bases, leaving 10 bases between the germline ends. This CDR3 has 13 residues. Here the CDR3 DNA reads TGTGCCAGCTCACCTCCGGGTTGGGAGACCCAGTACTTC. Protein sequence: CASSPPGWETQYF.

The chain joins TRBV6-2 or TRBV6-3 to TRBJ1-5; 8 nucleotides align to TRBD1. After removal of 0 bases from V and 4 bases from J, the junction contained 5 bases not matched to a gene. The CDR3 covers 16 residues. Germline CDR1 reads MNHEY; CDR2 reads SVGEGT. The CDR3: CASSYSRTGGNQPQHF. CDR3 bases: TGTGCCAGCAGTTACTCGCGAACAGGGGGGAATCAGCCCCAGCATTTT.

The DNA for the CDR3 is TGTGCCAGCAGCCCGGAGGGACCCGGGGTTACAGATACGCAGTATTTT. Translating it yields CASSPEGPGVTDTQYF. This chain links TRBV5-4 with TRBJ2-3; possibly TRBD2 for D (6 bases). The V and J ends lost 4 bases and 3 bases respectively, with 18 bases between them. This CDR3 region has 16 residues. Germline V gene lookup returns CDR1 SGHNT and CDR2 YYREEE (reference sequence).

This chain links TRBV7-2 with TRBJ1-1; possibly TRBD1 for D (5 bases). Per germline, CDR1 SGHTA and CDR2 FQGNSA. Trimming cost V 2 bases and J 5 bases, with 12 bases left between them. The CDR3 totals 14 residues. The CDR3 here is CASSLNGAGTEAFF. The CDR3, as DNA: TGTGCCAGCAGCTTAAACGGGGCGGGGACTGAAGCTTTCTTT. Based on the CDR3 plus reference TRBV7-2 and TRBJ1-1, the full variable domain is GAGVSQSPSNKVTEKGKDVELRCDPISGHTALYWYRQSLGQGLEFLIYFQGNSAPDKSGLPSDRFSAERTGGSVSTLTIQRTQQEDSAVYLCASSLNGAGTEAFFGQGTRLTVV.

The chain recombines TRBV18 with TRBJ2-3; 12 nucleotides line up with TRBD2. The CDR3 spans 18 residues. The ends lost 3 bases at V and 3 bases at J; junction bases unmatched: 10. CDR1 is KGHSH and CDR2 is LQKENI in the germline V gene. DNA for the CDR3: TGTGCCAGCTCACCCCTACAACCCCTAGCGGGGGGGACAGATACGCAGTATTTT. Amino acids: CASSPLQPLAGGTDTQYF. Combining the CDR3 with reference TRBV18 and TRBJ2-3 gives the whole variable domain NAGVMQNPRHLVRRRGQEARLRCSPMKGHSHVYWYRQLPEEGLKFMVYLQKENIIDESGMPKERFSAEFPKEGPSILRIQQVVRGDSAAYFCASSPLQPLAGGTDTQYFGPGTRLTVL.

This sequence joins TRBV30 and TRBJ1-5; D call uncertain. This CDR3 has 13 residues. CDR1 is GTSNPN, CDR2 SVGIG, per germline (reference sequence). Trimming pared 0 bases from V and 6 bases from J, leaving 9 bases between. CDR3 nucleotides: TGTGCCTGGAGTGTAGGCTCTCGTCAGCCCCAGCATTTT. Amino acid sequence: CAWSVGSRQPQHF.

The chain joins TRBV9 to TRBJ2-3, with 7 bases lining up with TRBD1. This CDR3 has 12 residues. Trimming removed 2 bases from V and 10 bases from J; junction bases left unmatched: 4. Germline CDR1 reads SGDLS; CDR2 reads YYNGEE. The CDR3 loop reads CASSVGTGAQYF. The CDR3 coding sequence is TGTGCCAGCAGCGTCGGAACAGGGGCGCAGTATTTT.

The rearrangement links TRBV5-1 to TRBJ2-3; no reliable D call. Looked up from germline, CDR1 is SGHRS and CDR2 is YFSETQ. The CDR3 has 15 residues. V was clipped by 4 bases and J by 1 base, with 13 bases between them. The CDR3 DNA sequence: TGCGCCAGCAGCCCAGAGCCTTCCCGCACAGATACGCAGTATTTT. It yields the protein CASSPEPSRTDTQYF.

This clone was observed a few times. V and J are TRBV9 and TRBJ2-3; D not certain. Per the germline V gene, CDR1 is SGDLS and CDR2 is YYNGEE. V was shortened by 0 bases and J by 3 bases, with 20 bases between the two germline ends. The CDR3 is 18 amino acids. The chain's CDR3 is CASSVGYYYFPETDTQYF. Here the CDR3 DNA reads TGTGCCAGCAGCGTAGGCTACTACTACTTCCCCGAAACAGATACGCAGTATTTT. Supplemented by reference TRBV9 and TRBJ2-3, the full variable domain reads DSGVTQTPKHLITATGQRVTLRCSPRSGDLSVYWYQQSLDQGLQFLIQYYNGEERAKGNILERFSAQQFPDLHSELNLSSLELGDSALYFCASSVGYYYFPETDTQYFGPGTRLTVL.

The chain recombines TRBV4-1 with TRBJ2-7; D uncertain. V lost 1 base and J lost 7, with 14 bases in between. CDR1 is MGHRA, CDR2 YSYEKL, per germline. This CDR3 has 14 residues. The CDR3 DNA reads as TGCGCCAGCAGCCAAGCGGTAGCCCCTAGTGAGCAGTACTTC. Protein sequence: CASSQAVAPSEQYF.

The count of this clone is one. This rearrangement joins TRBV7-3 to TRBJ2-3, with D possibly being TRBD2 (5 bases). This CDR3 has 13 residues. V lost 5 bases, J lost 5 bases, and 11 bases lay in between. Germline CDR1 is SGHTA and CDR2 is FQGTGA. The chain's CDR3 is CASSITSGDTQYF. The CDR3 DNA reads as TGTGCCAGCAGCATCACGAGCGGAGATACGCAGTATTTT.

This chain joins TRBV12-3 or TRBV12-4 and TRBJ1-2, with 7 bases lining up with TRBD1. The junction had 4 bases not matched to a gene; V was cut back by 6 bases and J by 3 bases. The CDR3 has 13 amino acids. CDR3: CASSSRGDYGYTF. The CDR3, as DNA: TGTGCCAGCAGCTCCAGGGGGGACTATGGCTACACCTTC.

V usage is TRBV6-5 and J usage is TRBJ2-7; TRBD1 agrees at 10 bases. Germline V gene lookup returns CDR1 MNHEY and CDR2 SVGAGI. The CDR3 consists of 12 residues. The CDR3 nucleotides read TGTGCAGTCGGGACAGGGGTCTACGAGCAGTACTTC. Amino acid sequence: CAVGTGVYEQYF.

This clone was counted between two and nine times. The chain employs TRBV5-6 and TRBJ1-2; TRBD1 might be the D (5 bases). CDR1 and CDR2 from the germline V gene are SGHDT and YYEEEE. The CDR3 runs 14 residues. Trimming cost V 0 bases and J 7 bases, with 13 bases left between them. This chain's CDR3 is CASSLGDSDVGYTF. In DNA form, the CDR3 reads TGTGCCAGCAGCTTGGGGGACTCCGACGTTGGCTACACCTTC.

For this clone: This could be a read error, since a much larger clone is one nucleotide away. This chain connects TRBV4-3 to TRBJ2-2; D is unclear. The germline CDR1 and CDR2 sequences are LGHNA and YSLEER. This CDR3 contains 13 residues. V lost 3 bases, J lost 1 base, and 3 bases lay in between. Written as DNA, the CDR3 is TGCGCCAGCAGCCACAGGAACACCGGGGAGCTGTTTTTT. Protein product: CASSHRNTGELFF.

This clone turned up a few times. The chain employs TRBV10-3 and TRBJ2-7, with D possibly being TRBD2 (7 bases). Deletions cut 10 bases from V and 4 bases from J, with 17 bases between. The CDR3 has 13 residues. CDR1 and CDR2 (germline): ENHRY, SYGVKD. As DNA, the CDR3 is TGTGCCACTCGGGGGGCCGGAGGTTACGAGCAGTACTTC. It yields the protein CATRGAGGYEQYF.

The rearrangement uses TRBV14 and TRBJ1-2; tentatively, D is TRBD1 (5 bases). CDR1 and CDR2 from the germline V gene are SGHDN and FVKESK. V lost 1 base and J lost 8, with 23 bases in between. There are 17 residues in the CDR3. CDR3 DNA sequence: TGTGCCAGCAGCCAAGGGTACCCTCTGGACATGGTCCTAGGCTACACCTTC. This translates into CASSQGYPLDMVLGYTF.

The genes are TRBV15 and TRBJ1-1; a weak D match, TRBD1 (6 bases). The CDR3 extends over 14 amino acids. Per the germline V gene, CDR1 is LNHNV and CDR2 is YYDKDF (reference sequence). Trimming took off 8 bases at V and 3 bases at J, with 16 bases between the two ends. DNA for the CDR3: TGTGCCACCGTCGAACAGGGTAGCGACACTGAAGCTTTCTTT. Its translation: CATVEQGSDTEAFF.

This clone was counted only a few times. V and J are TRBV27 and TRBJ1-6, with 7 positions matching TRBD1. After removal of 0 bases from V and 2 bases from J, the junction contained 4 bases not matched to a gene. The CDR3 runs to 17 residues. CDR1 and CDR2 from the germline V gene are MNHEY and SMNVEV (reference sequence). The CDR3 reads CASSLSYQGAYNSPLHF. Written as DNA, the CDR3 is TGTGCCAGCAGTTTATCTTATCAGGGGGCCTATAATTCACCCCTCCACTTT.

V is TRBV18 and J is TRBJ1-1, with 8 bases matching TRBD1. The CDR3 consists of 16 residues. Germline V CDR1 and CDR2: KGHSH, LQKENI. The V gene end was trimmed by 3 bases and the J gene end by 2 bases; junction bases not matched to a gene: 8. The CDR3 loop reads CASSPRTGGRNTEAFF. Written as DNA, the CDR3 is TGTGCCAGCTCACCGAGAACAGGGGGTAGAAACACTGAAGCTTTCTTT.

The chain carries TRBV10-3 and TRBJ2-1; D possibly corresponds to TRBD2 (5 bases). V shed 7 bases and J shed 6 bases, with 19 bases lying between them. The CDR3 loop spans 15 amino acids. Germline V gene data show CDR1 as ENHRY and CDR2 as SYGVKD. The CDR3 bases are TGTGCCATCACATCGCTCGAGGGAGATAGCAATGAGCAGTTCTTC. This gives the protein CAITSLEGDSNEQFF.

J is TRBJ2-5 and V is TRBV5-4; possibly TRBD1 or TRBD2 for D (5 bases each). CDR3 size: 16 residues. The germline gives CDR1 SGHNT, CDR2 YYREEE (reference sequence). Trimming pared 5 bases from V and 4 bases from J, leaving 21 bases between. The chain's CDR3 is CASRNPGTPEGETQYF. The CDR3, as DNA: TGTGCCAGCAGGAATCCTGGGACGCCTGAGGGAGAGACCCAGTACTTC.

Regarding this clone: Distinct nucleotide sequences in the sample also encode this CDR3. The chain recombines TRBV12-3 or TRBV12-4 with TRBJ2-5, with unresolved D. CDR3 size: 11 residues. V was trimmed by 6 bases and J by 1 base, leaving 3 bases between them. For the CDR3, the DNA is TGTGCCAGCAGCCTCCAAGAGACCCAGTACTTC. Encoded protein: CASSLQETQYF.

The chain couples TRBV7-2 to TRBJ1-2; D possibly corresponds to TRBD1 (5 bases). V lost 3 bases to trimming and J lost 1 base, with 15 bases between them. Per the germline V gene, CDR1 is SGHTA and CDR2 is FQGNSA. The CDR3 totals 16 residues. The CDR3 region has the DNA TGTGCCAGCAGCTTCTCGGGTGGGGCCCATAACTATGGCTACACCTTC. The encoded protein is CASSFSGGAHNYGYTF.

This rearrangement joins TRBV2 to TRBJ2-7; a weak D match, TRBD2 (6 bases). With 6 bases removed from V and 5 bases from J, the gap between germline ends came to 11 bases. This CDR3 comprises 12 residues. From germline, CDR1 is SNHLY and CDR2 FYNNEI. The CDR3 here is CASSPGVNEQYF. CDR3 DNA: TGTGCCAGCAGCCCGGGAGTCAACGAGCAGTACTTC.

This chain joins TRBV7-3 and TRBJ2-2; 7 bases line up with TRBD1. Germline loops: CDR1 SGHTA, CDR2 FQGTGA. V lost 5 bases and J lost 0; bases outside the gene matches: 3. This CDR3 comprises 15 residues. In nucleotides, the CDR3 is TGTGCCAGCAGCACAACAGGGGCGAACACCGGGGAGCTGTTTTTT. Translated: CASSTTGANTGELFF.